The entry below describes one T cell receptor beta chain. Its antigen is currently unknown. CDR1 is SGHNT and CDR2 is YENEEA in the germline V gene. V shed 5 bases and J 8 bases; nucleotides not matched to a gene: 8. There are 13 residues in the CDR3. Healthy donors had no documented immune events, such as infections, while sampled. The sample belongs to a study of identifying expanded T cells in peripheral blood. Findings and caveats of the study: Technical replicates showed about 1.2 changed clones; about 2 weeks about 16; four weeks 19. Across healthy donors, higher total template counts meant significantly greater roughly two-week count variance.

Produced via immunoSEQ multiplex PCR; TCRdb's table is partial and in-frame only. The table has 55,000 to 80,000 clones, about 83% seen once. This TCR derives from a person aged 18 to 75 in good health. This chain connects TRBV11-3 to TRBJ1-2; TRBD1 agrees at 7 bases. The specimen was blood. This CDR3 reads CASSALRGRGYTF. As DNA, the CDR3 is TGTGCCAGCAGCGCACTAAGGGGGCGAGGCTACACCTTC.